Reported below is one T cell receptor (beta chain). Its cognate antigen is unknown. The V gene's germline CDR1 is MGHRA and CDR2 YSYEKL. Trimming cost V 3 bases and J 3 bases; bases outside gene matches: 8. The CDR3 runs to 16 residues. Assay used: immunoSEQ multiplex PCR; TCRdb lists only in-frame clones, some missing. The sample has 110,000 or so clones, about 88% seen once. The sample belongs to a study of cytomegalovirus exposure and HLA in healthy donors. General study results and limits: Despite most TCR sequences being rare, some public TCRs occurred in many donors. There were approximately 150 TCR beta chains listed as cytomegalovirus-associated.

The chain combines TRBV4-1 with TRBJ2-7; 10 nucleotides line up with TRBD2. The sequence derives from a woman aged 18-30 years in good health and CMV-seronegative. The sample consisted of PBMCs. DNA of the CDR3: TGCGCCAGCAGCCAGGACCCGGGACTAGCGTACTACGAGCAGTACTTC. Protein: CASSQDPGLAYYEQYF.